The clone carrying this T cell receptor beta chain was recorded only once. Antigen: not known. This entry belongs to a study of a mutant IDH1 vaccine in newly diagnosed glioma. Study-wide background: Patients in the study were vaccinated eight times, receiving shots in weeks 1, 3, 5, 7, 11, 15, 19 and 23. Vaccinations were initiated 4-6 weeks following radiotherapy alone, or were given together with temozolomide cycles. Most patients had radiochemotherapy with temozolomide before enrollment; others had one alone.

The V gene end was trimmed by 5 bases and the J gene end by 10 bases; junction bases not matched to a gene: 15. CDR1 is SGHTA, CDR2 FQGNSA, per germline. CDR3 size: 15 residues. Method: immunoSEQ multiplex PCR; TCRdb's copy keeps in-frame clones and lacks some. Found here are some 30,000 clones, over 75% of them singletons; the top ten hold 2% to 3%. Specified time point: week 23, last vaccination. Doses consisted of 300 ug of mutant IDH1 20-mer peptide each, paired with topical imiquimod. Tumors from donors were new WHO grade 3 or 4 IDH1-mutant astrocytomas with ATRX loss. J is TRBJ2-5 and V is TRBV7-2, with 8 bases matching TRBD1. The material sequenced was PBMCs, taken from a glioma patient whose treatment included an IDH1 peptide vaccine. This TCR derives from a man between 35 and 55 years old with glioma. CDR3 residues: CASSPLQGVRTIQYF. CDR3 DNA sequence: TGTGCCAGCAGCCCGTTACAGGGGGTCAGGACAATCCAGTACTTC.